This is a list of T cell receptor beta chains from one sample in a study of blood T cell repertoires in COVID-19. TCRdb's table, derived via immunoSEQ multiplex PCR, lists solely in-frame clones and lacks some. The table has about 330,000 clones, about 92% seen once. Source material: PBMCs or T cells enriched from blood (not recorded which). These receptors were collected from a woman aged 25 to 39 who had recovered from COVID-19. CDR3s include the opening cysteine and the closing phenylalanine or tryptophan. The order of the fields is J gene, D gene, V gene, clone size, CDR3 DNA, CDR3 protein. D genes are given only for firm matches. The size of a clone is reported for some rows only, either as once, few or many, or as a class for expanded clones.

TRBJ2-2 TRBD2 TRBV24-1 - TGTGCCACCAGTGTGGGACTAGGCTGGACCGGGGAGCTGTTTTTT CATSVGLGWTGELFF
TRBJ1-1 - TRBV27 - TGTGCCAGCAGTTTTCAGGGAAGCGTGGCTTTCTTT CASSFQGSVAFF
TRBJ2-5 TRBD2 TRBV4-2 once TGTGCCAGCAGCCCAGGGACTAGCGGGCAAGAGACCCAGTACTTC CASSPGTSGQETQYF
TRBJ2-7 - TRBV19 - TGTGCCAGTAGTAGCCCCCCCTACTCCTACGAGCAGTACTTC CASSSPPYSYEQYF
TRBJ2-5 - TRBV7-8 - TGTGCCAGCAGCTTTGGGGACAATCAAGAGACCCAGTACTTC CASSFGDNQETQYF
TRBJ1-5 TRBD1 TRBV6-6 - TGTGCCAGCAGTTCGAGACAGGGTTATCAACCCCAGCATTTT CASSSRQGYQPQHF
TRBJ2-2 TRBD2 TRBV5-1 - TGCGCCAGCAGCCATGCACTAGCGGGAGGGCCAAACACCGGGGAGCTGTTTTTT CASSHALAGGPNTGELFF
TRBJ1-2 - TRBV11-2 - TGTGCCAGCAGCTCCCCCCAGGGGAGGGGAGATGGCTACACCTTC CASSSPQGRGDGYTF
TRBJ2-3 TRBD2 TRBV28 - TGTGCCAGCAGCTATGCCGGGACTAGCGGAACAGATACGCAGTATTTT CASSYAGTSGTDTQYF
TRBJ1-5 - TRBV2 once TGTGCCAGCACCCGACTCGGGGATCAGCCCCAGCATTTT CASTRLGDQPQHF
TRBJ1-3 TRBD1 TRBV6-1 - TGTGCCAGCAGTGAAGAACAGGGGGGGCAAAACACCATATATTTT CASSEEQGGQNTIYF
TRBJ2-2 TRBD2 TRBV4-2 - TGTGCCAGCAGTTACCTAGCGGGGGAGGGCGCGAACACCGGGGAGCTGTTTTTT CASSYLAGEGANTGELFF
TRBJ2-1 TRBD2 TRBV4-2 - TGTGCCAGCAGCCAAGCGCTAGCGGCGAACAATGAGCAGTTCTTC CASSQALAANNEQFF
TRBJ1-5 - TRBV6-4 - TGTGCCAGCATTCCCAGGGGACGGGTTCAGCCCCAGCATTTT CASIPRGRVQPQHF
TRBJ1-6 - TRBV4-1 - TGCGCCAGCAGCCAAGGAGGGTTTAATTCACCCCTCCACTTT CASSQGGFNSPLHF